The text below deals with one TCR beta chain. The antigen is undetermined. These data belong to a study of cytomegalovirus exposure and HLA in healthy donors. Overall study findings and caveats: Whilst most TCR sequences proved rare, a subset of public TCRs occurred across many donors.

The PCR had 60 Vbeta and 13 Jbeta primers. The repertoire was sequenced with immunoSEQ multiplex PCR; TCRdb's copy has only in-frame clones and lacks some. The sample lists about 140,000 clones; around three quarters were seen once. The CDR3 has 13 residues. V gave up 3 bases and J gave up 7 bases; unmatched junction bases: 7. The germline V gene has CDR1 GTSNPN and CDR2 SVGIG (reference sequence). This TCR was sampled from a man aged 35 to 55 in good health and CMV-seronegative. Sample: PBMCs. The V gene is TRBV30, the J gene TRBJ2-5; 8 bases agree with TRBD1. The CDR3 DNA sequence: TGTGCCTGGAGATCGGACAGGGTGGGGACCCAGTACTTC. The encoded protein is CAWRSDRVGTQYF.